This TCR beta chain was identified in a study of blood T cells in healthy people across ages (dated by TCRdb to the mid-2010s). Regarding the study in general: In model experiments, roughly one uniquely barcoded TCR beta cDNA molecule per two T cells was captured by template switching. Using the same blood draw, the study looked at two additional independent replicas of 1 million unique cDNA reads for two donors, one aged 18 to 29 and the other aged 80 or older. Four age groups were formed from the donors: young (average about 16 years), middle-aged (more than 35), aged (over 55) and long-lived (82). The study measured age-related changes in TCR beta repertoire diversity using deep sequencing normalized with unique cDNA molecular identifiers. What the authors observed across the whole study: Because donor CMV infection status was unknown, age-related changes in expanded clonotypes were potentially confounded. Because profiling used bulk unsorted PBMCs, naive and antigen-experienced compartments could not be compared conclusively. Estimates of total diversity based on one million sequenced T cells were regarded as lower bounds and as underestimates. A strong correlation was found between observed TCR beta diversity and the percentage of naive T cells measured by flow cytometry. Compared with the aged group, more naive CD4+ T cells, fewer expanded clones and increased TCR diversity were shown by the long-lived group, suggesting age selection. As age increased, observed TCR beta diversity per million T cells dropped in a roughly linear way, and a significant reduction was already evident by age 40.

On this clonotype itself: Its antigen specificity is not known. No quality values exist for individual bases; no much larger clone is one base distant.

The library relied on 5' RACE. The run used an Illumina HiSeq 2500. A second PCR of about 6 to 11 cycles was run with a J-beta primer mix and a sample-barcoded 5' primer. A template-switch 5' adaptor carrying 12 random nucleotides introduced a unique molecular identifier onto each TCR beta cDNA molecule. At least 2.5 million CDR3-containing paired-end reads were obtained from each sample. First-strand cDNA was synthesized from all RNA with the Mint cDNA synthesis kit, primed by a TRBC-specific oligonucleotide. Following uracil-DNA glycosylase treatment, all cDNA underwent a first 18-cycle PCR with the universal primers M1SS and BC2_uni_R. On the study's bioinformatics: Normalization of each sample was performed by random selection of 1 million high-quality reads, each carrying a distinct molecular identifier. Instead of being binned into consensus sequences, reads that shared molecular identifiers were thrown out. MiTCR, set to a Q25 quality threshold and the strictest error-elimination algorithm, was used for CDR3 identification, clonotype clustering and error correction. A nonparametric unseen species model with Euler transformation was used to estimate a lower bound on total TCR beta diversity. The public reads were run again by TCRdb, first through fastp at Q25 and then through MiXCR, and only productive beta chains were kept. One record per CDR3 amino acid sequence lists the most common genes and DNA. The V and J calls were not made by the authors but by TCRdb's processing. This sample comprises more than 650,000 distinct CDR3 sequences, 20% to 30% of them detected only once. The ten largest make up 3% of the sample.

Donors were 35 to 40 systemically healthy Caucasian individuals from Russia aged roughly 6 to 90 years. Each donor gave ten milliliters of peripheral blood, drawn into EDTA-treated Vacutainer tubes. PBMCs were isolated by Ficoll-Paque density-gradient centrifugation, with at least 7 million obtained per sample. Total RNA, at least 6 micrograms per sample, was extracted from PBMCs with Trizol reagent. The percentages of naive CD45RAhigh/CD27high T cells were determined by flow cytometry on a PBMC aliquot from every donor. In addition, the sample was reused for a study of T cells of mothers and their children. As that second paper reports: Donors were nine systemically healthy Caucasian individuals: three mothers and their six children. cDNA synthesis used all of the extracted RNA, with approximately 1.4 ug of RNA in each 15 ul reaction. In the second PCR, sample barcodes and 2-4 random nucleotides were introduced via the M1S primer. Each mother yielded over 8 million TCR beta CDR3 reads and each child roughly 2.9 million reads. In both related and unrelated pairs, thymic selection shapes the output of TCR recombination in a similar way, with inherited differences having only a minor effect. Related mother-child pairs always showed normalized repertoire overlap that was slightly higher than in unrelated mother-child pairs, though the difference was never significant. Persistent microchimeric T cell clones were not detected, at a sensitivity of about 90 clones per million clonotypes. To look for features that set related mother-child pairs apart from unrelated individuals, the researchers ran deep NGS to compare the TCR beta repertoires of mothers and children. On average, the children were about 10 +/- 4 years old, while the mothers were approximately 40 +/- 4 years old. After adapter ligation was performed with NEBNext reagents, the libraries were sequenced on an Illumina HiSeq 2000 with 100+100 nt paired-end reads. To prevent cross-contamination, the mother and child libraries were prepared a month apart and were sequenced in separate runs. Between roughly 500,000 and 2,000,000 distinct TCR beta clonotypes were identified per donor. Naive TCR beta clonotypes were estimated from low-frequency clonotypes matched to each donor's FACS-determined naive share, without sorting.

This receptor was identified in a boy between 5 and 17 years old in good health. The source material was blood.

The encoded CDR3 is CAWSVSGGALNEQFF. The nucleotide sequence is TGTGCCTGGAGTGTAAGCGGGGGGGCCCTCAATGAGCAGTTCTTC. Rearrangement joined TRBV30 to TRBJ2-1, with 10 central nucleotides matching TRBD2. For this chain, trimming is 0 bases at the V end and 6 bases at the J end, and the number of junction bases without a gene match is 5. CDR1 and CDR2 were assigned from the germline V gene (reference sequence) as GTSNPN and SVGIG. The CDR3 contains 15 residues, cysteine and phenylalanine counted. Just CDR3 DNA is preserved here, 45 bases in frame from base 1. The full variable domain, with segments outside the CDR3 supplied by the reference TRBV30 and TRBJ2-1 proteins, appears as SQTIHQWPATLVQPVGSPLSLECTVEGTSNPNLYWYRQAAGRGLQLLFYSVGIGQISSEVPQNLSASRPQDRQFILSSKKLLLSDSGFYLCAWSVSGGALNEQFFGPGTRLTVL.